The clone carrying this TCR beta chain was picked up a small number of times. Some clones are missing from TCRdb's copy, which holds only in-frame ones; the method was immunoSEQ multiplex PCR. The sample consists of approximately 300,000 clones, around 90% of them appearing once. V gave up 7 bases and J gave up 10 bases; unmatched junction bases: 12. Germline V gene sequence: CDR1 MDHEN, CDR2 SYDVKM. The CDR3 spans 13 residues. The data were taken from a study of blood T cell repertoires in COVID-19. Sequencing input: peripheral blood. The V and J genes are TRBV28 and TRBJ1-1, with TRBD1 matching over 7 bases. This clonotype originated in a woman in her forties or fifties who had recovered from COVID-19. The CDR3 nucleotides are TGTGCCAGCATCCAAGGGAGGCAGGGGGGAGCTTTCTTT. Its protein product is CASIQGRQGGAFF.